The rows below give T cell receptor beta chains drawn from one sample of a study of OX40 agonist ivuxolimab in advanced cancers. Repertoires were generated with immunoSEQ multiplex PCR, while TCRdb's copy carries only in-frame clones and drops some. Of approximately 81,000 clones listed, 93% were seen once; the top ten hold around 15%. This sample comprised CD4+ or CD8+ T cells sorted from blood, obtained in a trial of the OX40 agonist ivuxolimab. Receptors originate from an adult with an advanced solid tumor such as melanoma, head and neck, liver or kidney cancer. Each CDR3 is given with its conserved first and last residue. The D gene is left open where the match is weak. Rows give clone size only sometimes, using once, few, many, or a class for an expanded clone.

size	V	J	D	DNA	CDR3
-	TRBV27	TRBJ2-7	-	TGTGCCAGCAGTTTATTCCTGGGGGCCGAGCAGTACTTC	CASSLFLGAEQYF
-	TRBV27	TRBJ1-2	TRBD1	TGTGCCAGCAGTCTGAACCCGGGACAGTTCTATGGCTACACCTTC	CASSLNPGQFYGYTF
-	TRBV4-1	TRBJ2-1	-	TGCGCCAGCAGCCGGTACGGGGGCTACAATGAGCAGTTCTTC	CASSRYGGYNEQFF
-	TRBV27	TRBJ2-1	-	TGTGCCAGCAGTTTAACCGACAGTCGAGAGCAGTTCTTC	CASSLTDSREQFF
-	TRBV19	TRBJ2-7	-	TGTGCCAGTAGCATGGGCCGTCTTAGCGAGCAGTACTTC	CASSMGRLSEQYF
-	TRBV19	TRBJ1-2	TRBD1	TGTGCCAGTAGCAACCGGGCAGACAGGGCTAACTATGGCTACACCTTC	CASSNRADRANYGYTF
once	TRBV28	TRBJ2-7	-	TGTGCCAGCAGCGAGCCACGGAGCTCCTACGAGCAGTACTTC	CASSEPRSSYEQYF
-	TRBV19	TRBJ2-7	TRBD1	TGTGCCAGTAGTATAGGGACAGGGGACTACGAGCAGTACTTC	CASSIGTGDYEQYF
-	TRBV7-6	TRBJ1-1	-	TGTGCCAGCAGCTCGCGAGACCAGGGTTCTGAAGCTTTCTTT	CASSSRDQGSEAFF
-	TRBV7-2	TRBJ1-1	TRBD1	TGTGCCAGCAGCTTTACAGGGGACACTGAAGCTTTCTTT	CASSFTGDTEAFF
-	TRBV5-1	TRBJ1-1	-	TGCGCCAGCAGCTTGGTTGAGGGTGGAAACACTGAAGCTTTCTTT	CASSLVEGGNTEAFF
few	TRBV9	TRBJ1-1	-	TGTGCCAGCAGCGTACTCCAAAGGGACACTGAAGCTTTCTTT	CASSVLQRDTEAFF
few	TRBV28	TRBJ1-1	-	TGTGCCAGCAGATTAGGGGCAGGGTGGGGCACTGAAGCTTTCTTT	CASRLGAGWGTEAFF
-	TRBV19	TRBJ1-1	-	TGTGCCAGTAGTATTTCCAGCGATGAAGCTTTCTTT	CASSISSDEAFF
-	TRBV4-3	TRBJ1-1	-	TGCGCCAGCAGCCAAGGGTTTGGGAACACTGAAGCTTTCTTT	CASSQGFGNTEAFF
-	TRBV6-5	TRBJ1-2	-	TGTGCCAGCAGTAACCTCGCCCAGGTATACTATGGCTACACCTTC	CASSNLAQVYYGYTF
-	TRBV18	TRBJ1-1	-	TGTGCCAGCTCACCACCCCCAGGCCGAGGGGGGTATCACACTGAAGCTTTCTTT	CASSPPPGRGGYHTEAFF
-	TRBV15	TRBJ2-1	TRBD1	TGTGCCACCAGCAGTTGGGACAGTAACAATGAGCAGTTCTTC	CATSSWDSNNEQFF
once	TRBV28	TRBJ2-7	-	TGTGCCAGAAGGATCCCTAGCGAGCAGTACTTC	CARRIPSEQYF
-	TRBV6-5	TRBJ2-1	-	TGTGCCAGCAGTTACTCTGGGCCAGGGTCCTACAATGAGCAGTTCTTC	CASSYSGPGSYNEQFF
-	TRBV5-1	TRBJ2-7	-	TGCGCCAGCAGCTGGGACGGTCCCTACGAGCAGTACTTC	CASSWDGPYEQYF
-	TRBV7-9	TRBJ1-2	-	TGTGCCAGCAGCCCCGGCCGGGGGGTGGGTGGCTACACCTTC	CASSPGRGVGGYTF
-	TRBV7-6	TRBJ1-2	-	TGTGCCAGCAGCTTAGCGAGGGGCGGCAGCCCGCCTCCCTTTGACTACACCTTC	CASSLARGGSPPPFDYTF
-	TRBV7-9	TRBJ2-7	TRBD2	TGTGCCAGCAGCTTAGAGGGAGGGTACTACGAGCAGTACTTC	CASSLEGGYYEQYF
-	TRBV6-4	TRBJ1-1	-	TGTGCCAGCAGTGAGGATCCAGGAATGAACACTGAAGCTTTCTTT	CASSEDPGMNTEAFF
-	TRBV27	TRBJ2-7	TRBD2	TGTGCCAGCAGTACCCTAGCGGAAAGCTCCTACGAGCAGTACTTC	CASSTLAESSYEQYF
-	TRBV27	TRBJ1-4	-	TGTGCCAGCAGGCGCAGGGAATTCGGTGAAAAACTGTTTTTT	CASRRREFGEKLFF